This T cell receptor beta chain emerged from a study of T cells in Graves' hyperthyroidism and ophthalmopathy. Study-level points and caveats: Classification by a 13 V-J model distinguished ophthalmopathy from stable hyperthyroidism. Most thyroid-expanded clonotypes above 0.001 were also found in blood. With a median lead of 6.5 months before onset, the model predicted ophthalmopathy.

Germline-derived CDR1 and CDR2 are MNHEY and SVGEGT. This CDR3 comprises 17 residues. Trimming at V came to 5 bases and at J to 7 bases, leaving 11 bases not matched to a gene. TCR beta CDR3 region amplification was performed from RNA transcripts. The TCR CDR3 was amplified in a first-round RT-PCR using the HTBI primer set. Each CDR3 protein is one row after TCRdb ran MiXCR on the multiplex PCR reads. The sample holds about 570,000 distinct CDR3 sequences; about half are singletons and the top ten take around 20%. This clonotype appeared a few times. The antigen remains unidentified. Clinical symptoms, serum thyroxine and TRAb, thyroid ultrasound and orbital computed tomography were used for the diagnoses.

The sequenced material came from peripheral blood or thyroid tissue (not recorded which). This receptor was obtained from an adult woman with Graves' disease, either hyperthyroidism or ophthalmopathy (not recorded which). This chain joins TRBV6-2 or TRBV6-3 and TRBJ2-5; the match to TRBD2 covers 15 bases. For the CDR3, the DNA is TGTGCCAGCAGTACATATCGAGGACTAGCGGGAGGGGGGACCCAGTACTTC. Its protein product is CASSTYRGLAGGGTQYF.